This T cell receptor beta chain was sequenced for a study of blood T cells in healthy people across ages. In this sample, this clonotype turned up a few times. The CDR3 spans 18 residues. With V trimmed by 1 base and J by 3 bases, 11 bases remained unmatched. CDR1 SEHNR and CDR2 FQNEAQ come from the germline V gene (reference sequence). Combining a sample-barcoded 5' primer with a J-beta primer mix, a second PCR ran for about 7 to 11 cycles. A 12-random-nucleotide template-switch adaptor tagged each cDNA molecule. All samples yielded 3 million or more CDR3-containing paired-end reads. Using its own MiXCR run on the 5' RACE reads, TCRdb lists one record per CDR3 protein. The sample yields hundreds of thousands of distinct CDR3 sequences, more than 20% seen once. The sample was also reused in another study, on T cells of mothers and their children. That study reports: Samples came from a few healthy Caucasian mothers and their six children. Mothers and children who were related shared slightly more overlap than unrelated pairs, but not significantly more.

This receptor was identified in a boy aged 5-17 years in good health. Sequenced material: blood. The genes are TRBV7-9 and TRBJ2-5; 10 bases agree with TRBD2. CDR3 sequence: CASSLESNWLAGEETQYF. The CDR3 nucleotides are TGTGCCAGCAGCTTAGAGTCTAACTGGCTAGCGGGGGAAGAGACCCAGTACTTC.